The table lists the clone carrying this T cell receptor beta chain with a few counts. Its antigen is unknown. All patients experienced relapse after autologous stem cell transplantation, and brentuximab vedotin exposure was variable. Classification of best responses gave complete response, partial response or progressive disease. This specimen belongs to a study of PD-1 blockade in classical Hodgkin lymphoma. For the study at large: The nivolumab dose that patients received was 3 mg/kg, given intravenously every 2 weeks. Overall study results and limits: Some patients began nivolumab under 1 year after ASCT. These patients were excluded from later analyses. The origin of the repertoire differences remains undefined, with disease activity or prior therapy as possible causes.

The data were produced by immunoSEQ multiplex PCR, yet TCRdb's version contains in-frame clones alone and is incomplete. The repertoire holds 66,000 or so clones, with 70% to 80% as singletons. This CDR3 contains 16 residues. Per germline, CDR1 SGDLS and CDR2 YYNGEE. The V and J ends lost 0 bases and 1 base respectively, with 13 bases between them. Sequenced material: peripheral blood mononuclear cells (PBMCs), taken before the second cycle of nivolumab. V is TRBV9 and J is TRBJ2-5; possibly TRBD2 for D (7 bases). The origin of this receptor is a human donor with classical Hodgkin lymphoma. The CDR3 DNA reads as TGTGCCAGCAGCGTAGAGGGCGGGGGCAGCCAAGAGACCCAGTACTTC. It encodes CASSVEGGGSQETQYF.